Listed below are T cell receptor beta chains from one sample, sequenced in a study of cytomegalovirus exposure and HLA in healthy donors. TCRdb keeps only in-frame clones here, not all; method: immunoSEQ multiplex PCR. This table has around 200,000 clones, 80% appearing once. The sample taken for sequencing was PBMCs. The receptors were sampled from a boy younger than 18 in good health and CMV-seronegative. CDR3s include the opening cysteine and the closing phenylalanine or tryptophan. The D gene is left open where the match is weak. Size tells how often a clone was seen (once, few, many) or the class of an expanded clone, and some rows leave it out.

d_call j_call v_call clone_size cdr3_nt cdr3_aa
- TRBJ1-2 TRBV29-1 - TGCAGCGTTGATGACGAGTTTAGGGGAAAGGATGGCTACACCTTC CSVDDEFRGKDGYTF
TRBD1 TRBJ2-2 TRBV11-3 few TGTGCCAGCAGCCCTGGGACAGGGACGGTCACCGGGGAGCTGTTTTTT CASSPGTGTVTGELFF
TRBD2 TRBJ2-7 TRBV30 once TGTGCCTGGAGTGGGGTAGCGGGGCACTACGAGCAGTACTTC CAWSGVAGHYEQYF
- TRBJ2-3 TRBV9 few TGTGCCAGCAGCGTAGACGGGGACTTCACAGATACGCAGTATTTT CASSVDGDFTDTQYF
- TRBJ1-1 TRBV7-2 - TGTGCCAGCAGCCTGGGGAGGAACACTGAAGCTTTCTTT CASSLGRNTEAFF
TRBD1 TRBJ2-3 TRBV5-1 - TGCGCCAGCAGCTTGACAGGGGGCCCAGATACGCAGTATTTT CASSLTGGPDTQYF
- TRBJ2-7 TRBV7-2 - TGTGCCAGCGGTCGAGGCAAACCCTACGAGCAGTACTTC CASGRGKPYEQYF
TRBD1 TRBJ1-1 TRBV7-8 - TGTGCCAGCAGCCCGACACCCGACAGGGGTATCAGACAGGCTTTCTTT CASSPTPDRGIRQAFF
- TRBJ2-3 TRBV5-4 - TGTGCCAGCAGCTTAGCGGGTTTACTCACAGATACGCAGTATTTT CASSLAGLLTDTQYF
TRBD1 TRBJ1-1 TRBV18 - TGTGCCAGCTCACTCCCTGGGACAGGGTCGGGCACTGAAGCTTTCTTT CASSLPGTGSGTEAFF
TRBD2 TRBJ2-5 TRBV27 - TGTGCCAGCAGTTCCATCTTCAGCGGGATGGGGACCCAGTACTTC CASSSIFSGMGTQYF
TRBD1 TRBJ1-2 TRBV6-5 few TGTGCCAGCAGTTTTGACAGGGCACCCTATGGCTACACCTTC CASSFDRAPYGYTF
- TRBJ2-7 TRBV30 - TGTGCCTGGAGCCCAGGGGCACTCCACGAGCAGTACTTC CAWSPGALHEQYF
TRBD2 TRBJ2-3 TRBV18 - TGTGCCAGCTCTTCCGGGACTAGCGGGGGGGCCCGCACAGATACGCAGTATTTT CASSSGTSGGARTDTQYF
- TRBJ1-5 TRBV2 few TGTGCCAGCAGTGAATTCCATCCTAGCAATCAGCCCCAGCATTTT CASSEFHPSNQPQHF
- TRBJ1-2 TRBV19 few TGTGCCAGTACCGATGCTTTTGGGCAGGTGGGCTATGGCTACACCTTC CASTDAFGQVGYGYTF
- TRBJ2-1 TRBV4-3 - TGCGCCAGCAGCCTAATGAAGGATAGCCTGAGCTCCTACAATGAGCAGTTCTTC CASSLMKDSLSSYNEQFF
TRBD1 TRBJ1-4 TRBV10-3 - TGTGCCATCAGAGCCGGGACAGGGGGTGTGCGGGAAAAACTGTTTTTT CAIRAGTGGVREKLFF
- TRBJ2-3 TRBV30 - TGTGCCTGGAGTGCCGGGGTCACAGATACGCAGTATTTT CAWSAGVTDTQYF
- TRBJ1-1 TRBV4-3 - TGCGCCAGCAGCCAAGCGTACAGGAACACTGAAGCTTTCTTT CASSQAYRNTEAFF
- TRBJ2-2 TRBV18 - TGTGCCAGCTCACCGGTGACAGGACCGCGGATTGAGAACACCGGGGAGCTGTTTTTT CASSPVTGPRIENTGELFF
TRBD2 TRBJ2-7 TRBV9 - TGTGCCAGCAGCGTAGCTACTGGCGGGAGAGGCGACGAGCAGTACTTC CASSVATGGRGDEQYF
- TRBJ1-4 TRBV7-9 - TGTGCCAGCAGCCCGGGGGATAGGCTTAATGAAAAACTGTTTTTT CASSPGDRLNEKLFF
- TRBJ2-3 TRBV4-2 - TGTGCCAGCAGCCCCGTTAGCACAGATACGCAGTATTTT CASSPVSTDTQYF
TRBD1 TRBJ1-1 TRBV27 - TGTGCCAGCATGACAGGGCGGTGGACTGAAGCTTTCTTT CASMTGRWTEAFF
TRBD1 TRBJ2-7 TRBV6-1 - TGTGCCAGCAGGGTAGGGGGCAACTACGAGCAGTACTTC CASRVGGNYEQYF
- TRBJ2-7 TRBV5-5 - TGTGCCAGCAGCCTAAGTAGGTCGGGTGGCGAGCAGTACTTC CASSLSRSGGEQYF
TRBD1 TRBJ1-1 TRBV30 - TGTGCCGGTTCCGGGACAGGGGGGTATGAAGCTTTCTTT CAGSGTGGYEAFF
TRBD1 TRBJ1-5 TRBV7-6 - TGTGCCAGCAGCTTAGAAGGGACAGGGGTTCAGCCCCAGCATTTT CASSLEGTGVQPQHF
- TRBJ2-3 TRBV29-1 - TGCAGCGTCGGTGCGGCTGTCCCAGGGGATACGCAGTATTTT CSVGAAVPGDTQYF
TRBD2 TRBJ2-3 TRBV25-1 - TGTGCCAGCCAGCGGGGGGGCATATTGGATACGCAGTATTTT CASQRGGILDTQYF